A selection of T cell receptor beta chains follows, all from one sample in a study of blood T cell repertoires in COVID-19. The method was immunoSEQ multiplex PCR; TCRdb's version includes in-frame clones alone and lacks a portion of them. The sample yields 350,000 or so clones, around 90% seen once. The sequenced sample was peripheral blood. The source of these receptors is a man in his late teens or twenties with active or convalescent COVID-19. The CDR3 runs from the conserved cysteine through the conserved F or W. A D gene is named only where the DNA matches it firmly. The size entry is marked missing in some rows and otherwise reads once, few, many or a size class.

j_gene,abundance,v_gene,len,d_gene,CDR3aa,CDR3nt
TRBJ1-1,.,TRBV4-3,13,.,CASSQGFGGEAFF,TGCGCCAGCAGCCAAGGTTTCGGGGGTGAAGCTTTCTTT
TRBJ1-4,.,TRBV2,14,.,CASIATPGEEKLFF,TGTGCCAGCATCGCGACACCAGGCGAGGAAAAACTGTTTTTT
TRBJ2-7,.,TRBV4-3,15,TRBD2,CASSQLAGVGYEQYF,TGCGCCAGCAGCCAACTAGCGGGAGTGGGTTACGAGCAGTACTTC
TRBJ2-3,few,TRBV7-8,15,.,CASSPRAGVGDTQYF,TGTGCCAGCAGCCCCCGGGCAGGGGTTGGAGATACGCAGTATTTT
TRBJ2-1,.,TRBV7-3,15,TRBD2,CASSTTSGGPHEQFF,TGTGCCAGCAGCACTACTAGCGGGGGGCCACATGAGCAGTTCTTC
TRBJ2-3,.,TRBV7-8,14,.,CASSLGMAGDTQYF,TGTGCCAGCAGCCTCGGGATGGCTGGGGATACGCAGTATTTT
TRBJ1-5,.,TRBV30,14,.,CAWSLLTVNQPQHF,TGTGCCTGGAGTCTATTGACAGTGAATCAGCCCCAGCATTTT
TRBJ2-7,once,TRBV18,16,.,CASSQPFQRSSYEQYF,TGTGCCAGCTCACAACCATTTCAAAGGAGCTCCTACGAGCAGTACTTC
TRBJ2-7,.,TRBV4-3,15,.,CASSQEQSRGYEQYF,TGCGCCAGCAGCCAGGAACAGAGCCGGGGATACGAGCAGTACTTC
TRBJ1-5,.,TRBV18,12,.,CASSPFQQPQHF,TGTGCCAGCTCACCGTTTCAACAGCCCCAGCATTTT
TRBJ2-1,few,TRBV28,14,.,CASSPQGTYNEQFF,TGTGCCAGCAGTCCACAGGGTACCTACAATGAGCAGTTCTTC
TRBJ2-7,.,TRBV29-1,14,.,CSVLAPSSSYEQYF,TGCAGCGTGCTGGCTCCTAGCAGCTCCTACGAGCAGTACTTC
TRBJ2-5,.,TRBV2,14,.,CASSGRGTEETQYF,TGTGCCAGCAGTGGTAGGGGCACCGAAGAGACCCAGTACTTC
TRBJ1-4,.,TRBV5-1,14,.,CASSFSGSGEKLFF,TGCGCCAGCAGCTTTAGCGGGTCTGGTGAAAAACTGTTTTTT
TRBJ2-5,.,TRBV3-1/TRBV3-2,14,.,CASSPPGVLETQYF,TGTGCCAGCAGCCCTCCAGGGGTTTTGGAGACCCAGTACTTC
TRBJ2-7,.,TRBV28,15,.,CASSYFDRLTYEQYF,TGTGCCAGCAGTTATTTCGACAGGTTGACCTACGAGCAGTACTTC
TRBJ1-2,once,TRBV28,14,.,CASSLGGAGAGYTF,TGTGCCAGCAGTTTGGGGGGGGCGGGAGCTGGCTACACCTTC
TRBJ2-5,.,TRBV4-1,18,.,CASSHLVLGGVEKETQYF,TGCGCCAGCAGCCACCTGGTCCTAGGGGGAGTAGAGAAAGAGACCCAGTACTTC
TRBJ1-5,.,TRBV21-1,16,.,CASSKDRLYSNQPQHF,TGTGCCAGCAGCAAGGACAGACTGTATAGCAATCAGCCCCAGCATTTT
TRBJ2-1,many,TRBV9,15,TRBD2,CASSPGTSGRGEQFF,TGTGCCAGCAGCCCCGGGACTAGCGGGAGGGGTGAGCAGTTCTTC
TRBJ1-1,.,TRBV9,14,.,CASSVEDMATEAFF,TGTGCCAGCAGCGTAGAAGACATGGCCACTGAAGCTTTCTTT
TRBJ1-2,.,TRBV9,13,.,CASSVGTNYGYTF,TGTGCCAGCAGCGTCGGGACTAACTATGGCTACACCTTC
TRBJ1-4,once,TRBV18,14,.,CASSRVSGNEKLFF,TGTGCCAGCTCACGAGTTTCAGGGAATGAAAAACTGTTTTTT
TRBJ1-5,.,TRBV7-6,14,.,CASSPQASNQPQHF,TGTGCCAGCAGCCCACAGGCTAGCAATCAGCCCCAGCATTTT
TRBJ1-6,.,TRBV6-5,16,.,CASSYRGGVRNSPLHF,TGTGCCAGCAGTTATCGGGGGGGGGTACGTAATTCACCCCTCCACTTT
TRBJ1-1,once,TRBV11-1,13,.,CASSRSPQDEAFF,TGTGCCAGCAGCAGAAGCCCGCAGGATGAAGCTTTCTTT
TRBJ2-6,.,TRBV27,17,TRBD1,CASGDRGRASGANVLTF,TGTGCCAGCGGGGACAGGGGCAGGGCCTCTGGGGCCAACGTCCTGACTTTC
TRBJ2-7,.,TRBV28,14,.,CASSFNSGLSEQYF,TGTGCCAGCAGTTTTAATTCGGGTTTGTCCGAGCAGTACTTC
TRBJ2-7,.,TRBV6-5,15,.,CASSPALGRTYEQYF,TGTGCCAGCAGCCCCGCACTAGGTCGAACCTACGAGCAGTACTTC
TRBJ1-1,.,TRBV13,15,.,CASSLVLGYHTEAFF,TGTGCCAGCAGCTTAGTCCTCGGGTATCACACTGAAGCTTTCTTT
TRBJ2-7,.,TRBV28,15,TRBD2,CASSSFTSGVPWGYF,TGTGCCAGCAGTTCGTTCACTAGCGGGGTCCCCTGGGGGTACTTC
TRBJ2-7,once,TRBV7-2,17,TRBD1,CASSLGGRGRIPYEQYF,TGTGCCAGCAGCTTAGGAGGCAGGGGGCGTATTCCTTACGAGCAGTACTTC
TRBJ1-2,.,TRBV6-5,13,.,CASGIQGLNGYTF,TGTGCCAGCGGCATACAGGGTTTAAATGGCTACACCTTC